This T cell receptor beta chain comes out of a study of cytomegalovirus exposure and HLA in healthy donors. Repertoires were generated with immunoSEQ multiplex PCR, while TCRdb's copy carries only in-frame clones and drops some. Altogether about 120,000 clones are present, around nine tenths being singletons, with the ten largest covering about 6.3%. The CDR3 loop spans 16 amino acids. V trimming: 4 bases; J trimming: 0 bases; junction bases outside the gene matches: 6. The germline V gene has CDR1 MNHEY and CDR2 SMNVEV (reference sequence). V is TRBV27 and J is TRBJ1-1; TRBD1 matches at 9 bases. Sequencing used PBMCs. The sequence derives from a woman in her late teens or twenties in good health and CMV-seropositive. The CDR3 DNA is TGTGCCAGCAGTTCGCGGACAGGGGTGATGAACACTGAAGCTTTCTTT. Translation: CASSSRTGVMNTEAFF.